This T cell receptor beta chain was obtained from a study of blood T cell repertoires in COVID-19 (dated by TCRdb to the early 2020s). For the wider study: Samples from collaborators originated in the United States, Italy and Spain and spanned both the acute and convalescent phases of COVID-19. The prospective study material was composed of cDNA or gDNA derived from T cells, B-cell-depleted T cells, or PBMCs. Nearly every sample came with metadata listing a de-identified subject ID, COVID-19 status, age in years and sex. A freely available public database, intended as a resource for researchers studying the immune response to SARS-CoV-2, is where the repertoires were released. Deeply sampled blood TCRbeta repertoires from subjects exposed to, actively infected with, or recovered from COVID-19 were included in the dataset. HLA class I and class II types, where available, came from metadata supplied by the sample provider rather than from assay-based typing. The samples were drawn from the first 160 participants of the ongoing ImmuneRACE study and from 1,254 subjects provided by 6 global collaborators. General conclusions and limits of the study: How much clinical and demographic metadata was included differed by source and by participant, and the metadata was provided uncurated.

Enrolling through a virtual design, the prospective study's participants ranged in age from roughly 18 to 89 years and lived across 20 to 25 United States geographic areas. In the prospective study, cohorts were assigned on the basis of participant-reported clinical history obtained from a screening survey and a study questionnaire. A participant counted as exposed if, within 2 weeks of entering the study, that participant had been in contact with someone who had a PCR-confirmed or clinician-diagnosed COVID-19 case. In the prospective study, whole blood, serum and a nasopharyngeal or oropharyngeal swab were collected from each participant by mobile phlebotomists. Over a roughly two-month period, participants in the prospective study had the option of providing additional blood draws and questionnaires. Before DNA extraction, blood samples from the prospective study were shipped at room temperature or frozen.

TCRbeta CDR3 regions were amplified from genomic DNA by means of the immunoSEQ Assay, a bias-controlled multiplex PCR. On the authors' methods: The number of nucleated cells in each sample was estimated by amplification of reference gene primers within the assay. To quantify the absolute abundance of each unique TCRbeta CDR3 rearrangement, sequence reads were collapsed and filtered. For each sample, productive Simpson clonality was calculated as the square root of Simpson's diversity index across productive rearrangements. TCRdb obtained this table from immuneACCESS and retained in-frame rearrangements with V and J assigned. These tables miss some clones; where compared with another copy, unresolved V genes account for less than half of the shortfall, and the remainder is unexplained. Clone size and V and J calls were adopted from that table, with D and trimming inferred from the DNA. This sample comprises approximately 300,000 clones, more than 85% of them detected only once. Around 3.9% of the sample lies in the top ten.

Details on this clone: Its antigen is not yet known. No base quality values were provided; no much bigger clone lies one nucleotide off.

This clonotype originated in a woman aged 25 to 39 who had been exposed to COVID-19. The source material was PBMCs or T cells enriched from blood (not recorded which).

In nucleotides, the sequence is TGCGCCAGCAGCCAAGATACTCGGGGTTACGAGCAGTACTTC. Protein translation: CASSQDTRGYEQYF. The chain links TRBV4-3 with TRBJ2-7; TRBD2 is possibly the D segment (5 matching bases). As encoded in the germline V gene, CDR1 is LGHNA while CDR2 is YSLEER. V loses 0 bases of germline sequence and J loses 4 bases, and the interval between the two ends is 10 bases. The CDR3, cysteine through phenylalanine, is 14 amino acids long. The sequence is cut down to CDR3 DNA, 42 bases in frame from base 1.